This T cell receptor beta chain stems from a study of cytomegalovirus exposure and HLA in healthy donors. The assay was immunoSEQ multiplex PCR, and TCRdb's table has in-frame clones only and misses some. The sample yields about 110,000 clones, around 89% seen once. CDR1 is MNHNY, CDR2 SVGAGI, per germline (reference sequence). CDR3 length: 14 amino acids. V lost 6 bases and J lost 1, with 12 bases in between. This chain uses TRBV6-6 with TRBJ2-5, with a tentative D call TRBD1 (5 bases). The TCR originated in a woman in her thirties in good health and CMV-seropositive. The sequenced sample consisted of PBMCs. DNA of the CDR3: TGTGCCAGCAGCCTAGGGCAGGGCCAAGAGACCCAGTACTTC. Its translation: CASSLGQGQETQYF.